This T cell receptor (beta chain) was observed in a study of control samples from healthy donors and cancer patients. The assay was immunoSEQ multiplex PCR, and TCRdb's table has in-frame clones only and misses some. This table holds 77,000 or so clones, roughly nine tenths found once. The CDR3 runs 20 residues. The germline V gene encodes CDR1 PRHDT and CDR2 FYEKMQ (reference sequence). The V and J ends lost 4 bases and 2 bases, in that order; junction bases with no gene match: 22. The TCR comes from a man under 40 in good health. Sequencing input: blood. The rearrangement joins TRBV13 to TRBJ2-7; 8 bases are shared with TRBD1. The CDR3 protein is CASSSLAVFAGGAGTYEQYF. The CDR3 region has the DNA TGTGCCAGCAGCTCTCTCGCCGTGTTTGCAGGGGGCGCGGGTACCTACGAGCAGTACTTC. The entire variable domain, with the rest obtained from reference TRBV13 and TRBJ2-7, is as follows: AAGVIQSPRHLIKEKRETATLKCYPIPRHDTVYWYQQGPGQDPQFLISFYEKMQSDKGSIPDRFSAQQFSDYHSELNMSSLELGDSALYFCASSSLAVFAGGAGTYEQYFGPGTRLTVT.